This T cell receptor (beta chain) was found in a study of blood T cells in healthy people across ages (dated by TCRdb to 2014 to 2015). In terms of the full investigation: In model experiments, template switching captured about one uniquely barcoded TCR beta cDNA molecule for every two T cells. The donors were divided into four age groups: young (average around 15 years), middle-aged (almost 40), aged (approximately 62) and long-lived (around 87). The study measured age-related changes in TCR beta repertoire diversity using deep sequencing normalized with unique cDNA molecular identifiers. For two donors (one aged 18 to 29 and one aged 80 or older), the study analyzed two additional independent replicas of 1 million unique cDNA reads from the same blood draw. To avoid experimental bias, donors of different ages were randomly spread across the sequencing lanes.

The receptor library was made with 5' RACE. TCRdb names Illumina HiSeq 2500 as the instrument used. A second PCR of about 6 to 11 cycles was run with a J-beta primer mix and a sample-barcoded 5' primer. Each TCR beta cDNA molecule received a unique molecular identifier from a template-switch 5' adaptor carrying 12 random nucleotides. Each sample yielded at least 3 million CDR3-containing paired-end reads. First-strand cDNA was synthesized from all RNA with the Mint cDNA synthesis kit, primed by a TRBC-specific oligonucleotide. After uracil-DNA glycosylase treatment, a first 18-cycle PCR used universal primers M1SS and BC2_uni_R on all cDNA. In the authors' own workflow: Normalization of each sample was performed by random selection of 1 million high-quality reads, each carrying a distinct molecular identifier. Instead of being binned into consensus sequences, reads that shared molecular identifiers were thrown out. CDR3 identification, clonotype clustering and error correction used MiTCR with a Q25 quality threshold and the strictest error-elimination algorithm. A nonparametric unseen species model with Euler transformation was used to estimate lower-bound total TCR beta diversity. TCRdb trimmed public reads at Q25 via fastp, called clones via MiXCR and kept in-frame beta chains. Each entry merges the rows of one CDR3 protein and shows their most common DNA and genes. None of the V and J calls come from the authors' own analysis; TCRdb made them. The sample includes 1.5 million to 2 million distinct CDR3 sequences, with over 25% observed a single time. The ten largest account for 7.7% of the sample.

Findings and caveats that apply to the study as a whole: The long-lived group showed more naive CD4+ T cells, fewer expanded clones and increased TCR diversity than the aged group, suggesting age selection. The percentage of naive T cells measured by flow cytometry correlated strongly with observed TCR beta diversity. Observed TCR beta diversity per million T cells fell roughly linearly with age, and a significant reduction was already apparent by age around 40. Estimates of total diversity based on one million sequenced T cells were considered lower bounds and underestimates. Bulk unsorted PBMC profiling prevented conclusive comparison of naive and antigen-experienced compartments. Donor CMV infection status was unknown, potentially confounding age-related changes in expanded clonotypes.

Regarding this clonotype: What antigen it recognizes has not been identified. No base-level quality is on record; no much larger clone is a single base apart.

Donors were under 40 systemically healthy Caucasian individuals from Russia aged roughly 6 to 95 years. Each donor gave 8 to 10 milliliters of peripheral blood, collected into EDTA-treated Vacutainer tubes. Ficoll-Paque density-gradient centrifugation was used to isolate PBMCs, with at least 7 million obtained per sample. Trizol reagent was used to extract total RNA from the PBMCs, yielding at least 5.5 micrograms per sample. The percentages of naive CD45RAhigh/CD27high T cells were determined by flow cytometry on a PBMC aliquot from every donor. The germline V gene (reference sequence) yields DFQATT for CDR1 and SNEGSKA for CDR2. The junction shows trimming of 3 bases on V and 6 bases on J, and the gene matches do not reach 7 bases of it. There are 14 amino acids in the CDR3, from cysteine to phenylalanine inclusive. Only CDR3 DNA is held: 42 bases, read in frame from base 1.

Sample: blood. This clonotype originated in a woman in her twenties or thirties in good health. The rearranged chain carries TRBV20-1 and TRBJ1-5, and 8 bases in between align with TRBD1. The CDR3 reads as follows: CSASWGRGLQPQHF. In nucleotide form, the sequence is TGCAGTGCTAGTTGGGGCAGGGGGCTTCAGCCCCAGCATTTT.